This TCR beta chain was documented in a study of CD8+CD57+ T cells in acquired aplastic anemia. Turning to the study itself: Sorted cells (CD4+ and CD8+) yielded DNA amounts that averaged approximately 3.2 ug. Whole-study findings and limits: Patients shared about 30 CD8+ CDR3 sequences with controls.

This clonotype was seen many times. Its antigen remains unknown. Selection for sequencing was limited to patients who had shown CD8+CD57+ cell expansion by flow cytometry. By the time of blood sampling, patients had still received no therapy. Germline V CDR1 and CDR2: SGHNT, YENEEA. This CDR3 contains 15 residues. The ends were cut back, 5 bases at V and 8 bases at J, with 19 bases in the middle. Investigators profiled TCR beta VDJ and CDR3 from genomic DNA template. MiXCR, applied by TCRdb to the reads, yields one record per CDR3 protein. The sample has hundreds of thousands of distinct CDR3 sequences, approximately 45% seen once.

The chain employs TRBV11-3 and TRBJ2-1; TRBD2 might be the D (7 bases). The receptor was derived from a human donor with aplastic anemia. Sequenced input: sorted CD4+, CD8+, or CD8+CD57+ T cells (not recorded which) from PBMCs. The CDR3, as DNA: TGTGCCAGCAGCCTGGGGGGGCTAGGGAGGTATGAGCAGTTCTTC. It yields the protein CASSLGGLGRYEQFF. The full variable domain, with the rest looked up from reference TRBV11-3 and TRBJ2-1, is EAGVVQSPRYKIIEKKQPVAFWCNPISGHNTLYWYLQNLGQGPELLIRYENEEAVDDSQLPKDRFSAERLKGVDSTLKIQPAELGDSAVYLCASSLGGLGRYEQFFGPGTRLTVL.